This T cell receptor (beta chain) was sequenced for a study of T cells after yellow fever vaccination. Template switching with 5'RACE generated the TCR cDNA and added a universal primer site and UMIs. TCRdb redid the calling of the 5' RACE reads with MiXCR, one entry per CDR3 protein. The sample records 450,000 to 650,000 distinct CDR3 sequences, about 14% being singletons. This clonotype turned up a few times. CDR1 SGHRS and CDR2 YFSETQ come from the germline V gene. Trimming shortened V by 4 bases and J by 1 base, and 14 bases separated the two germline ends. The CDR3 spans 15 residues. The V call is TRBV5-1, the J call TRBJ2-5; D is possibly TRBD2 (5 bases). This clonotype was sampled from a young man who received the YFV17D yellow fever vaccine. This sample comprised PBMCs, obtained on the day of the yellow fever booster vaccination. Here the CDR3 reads CASSTYRGTQETQYF. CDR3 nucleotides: TGCGCCAGCAGCACGTACCGGGGAACCCAAGAGACCCAGTACTTC. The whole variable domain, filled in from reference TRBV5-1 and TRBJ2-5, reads KAGVTQTPRYLIKTRGQQVTLSCSPISGHRSVSWYQQTPGQGLQFLFEYFSETQRNKGNFPGRFSGRQFSNSRSEMNVSTLELGDSALYLCASSTYRGTQETQYFGPGTRLLVL.